This T cell receptor (beta chain) appears in the sequencing data of a study of blood T cell repertoires in COVID-19. Study context: From T cells, B-cell-depleted T cells, or PBMCs came the material, which was cDNA or gDNA.

V shed 6 bases and J 3 bases; nucleotides not matched to a gene: 2. The germline CDR1 and CDR2 sequences are MRHNA and SNTAGT. CDR3 length: 14 amino acids. Here immunoSEQ multiplex PCR was the method, and the copy in TCRdb shows in-frame clones only, minus some. The sample gives about 270,000 clones, about 88% of which show up once; 3% is in the top ten. Sequencing was performed on PBMCs or T cells enriched from blood (not recorded which). The chain uses TRBV6-4 and TRBJ2-2, with 9 bases aligning to TRBD1. This TCR derives from a woman aged 45-59 years who had recovered from COVID-19. CDR3 nucleotides: TGTGCCAGCAGGGGACAGGGTTACACCGGGGAGCTGTTTTTT. The encoded protein is CASRGQGYTGELFF.